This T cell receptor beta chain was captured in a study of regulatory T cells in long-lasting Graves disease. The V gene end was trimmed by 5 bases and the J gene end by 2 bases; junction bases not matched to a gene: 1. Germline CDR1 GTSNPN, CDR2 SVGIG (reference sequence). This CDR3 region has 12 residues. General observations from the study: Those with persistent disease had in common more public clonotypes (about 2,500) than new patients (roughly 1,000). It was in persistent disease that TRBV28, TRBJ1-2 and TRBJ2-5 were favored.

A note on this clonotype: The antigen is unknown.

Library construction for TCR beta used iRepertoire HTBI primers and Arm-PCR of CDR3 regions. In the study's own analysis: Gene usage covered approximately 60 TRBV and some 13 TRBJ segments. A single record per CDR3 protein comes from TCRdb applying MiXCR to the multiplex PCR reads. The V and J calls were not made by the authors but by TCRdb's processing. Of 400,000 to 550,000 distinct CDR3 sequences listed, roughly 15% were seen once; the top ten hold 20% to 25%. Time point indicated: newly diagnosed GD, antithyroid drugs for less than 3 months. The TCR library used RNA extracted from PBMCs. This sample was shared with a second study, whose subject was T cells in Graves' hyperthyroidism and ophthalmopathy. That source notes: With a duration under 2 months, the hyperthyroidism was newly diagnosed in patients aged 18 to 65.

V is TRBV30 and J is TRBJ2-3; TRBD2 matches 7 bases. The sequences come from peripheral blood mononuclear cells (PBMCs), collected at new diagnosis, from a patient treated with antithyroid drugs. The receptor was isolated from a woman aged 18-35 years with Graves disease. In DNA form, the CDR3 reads TGTGCCTGGGGGACTACCACAGATACGCAGTATTTT. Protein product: CAWGTTTDTQYF.